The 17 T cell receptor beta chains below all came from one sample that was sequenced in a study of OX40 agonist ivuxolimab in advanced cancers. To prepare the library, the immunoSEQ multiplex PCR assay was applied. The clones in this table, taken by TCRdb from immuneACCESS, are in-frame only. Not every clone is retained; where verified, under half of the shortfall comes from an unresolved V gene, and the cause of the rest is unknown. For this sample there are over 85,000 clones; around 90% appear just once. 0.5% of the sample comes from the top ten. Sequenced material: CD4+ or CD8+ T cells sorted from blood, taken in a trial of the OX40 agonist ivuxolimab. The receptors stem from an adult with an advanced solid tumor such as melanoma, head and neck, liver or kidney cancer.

The CDR3 DNA sequence: TGTGCCAGCAGCCCCTTGGGGGGCCCTGAGGGCTACACCTTC. It is translated as CASSPLGGPEGYTF. The rearrangement joins TRBV7-3 to TRBJ1-2; the D gene is possibly TRBD1 (6 bases). The CDR3 is made up of 14 amino acids. Between the trimmed V and J ends, which lost 5 bases and 8 bases, there was a span of 18 bases. CDR1 is SGHTA, CDR2 FQGTGA, per germline.

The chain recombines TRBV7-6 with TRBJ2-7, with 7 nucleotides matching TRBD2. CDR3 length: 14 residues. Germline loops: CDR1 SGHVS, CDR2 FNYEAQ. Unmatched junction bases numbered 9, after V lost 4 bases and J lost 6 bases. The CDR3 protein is CASSSGSGGLEQYF. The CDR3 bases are TGTGCCAGCAGCTCAGGGTCGGGGGGTCTCGAGCAGTACTTC.

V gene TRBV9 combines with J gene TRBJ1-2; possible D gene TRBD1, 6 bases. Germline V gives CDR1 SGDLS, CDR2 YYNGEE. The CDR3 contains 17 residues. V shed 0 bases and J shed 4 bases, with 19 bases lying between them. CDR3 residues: CASSVGVGGYASYGYTF. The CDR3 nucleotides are TGTGCCAGCAGCGTAGGGGTAGGGGGGTACGCCTCCTATGGCTACACCTTC.

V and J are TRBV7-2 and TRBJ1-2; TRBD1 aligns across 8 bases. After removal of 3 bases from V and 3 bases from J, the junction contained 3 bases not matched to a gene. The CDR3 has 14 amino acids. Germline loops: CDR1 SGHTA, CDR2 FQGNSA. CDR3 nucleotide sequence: TGTGCCAGCAGCTTCAGGGGGCTTGACTATGGCTACACCTTC. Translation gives CASSFRGLDYGYTF. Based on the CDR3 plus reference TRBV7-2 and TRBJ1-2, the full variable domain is GAGVSQSPSNKVTEKGKDVELRCDPISGHTALYWYRQSLGQGLEFLIYFQGNSAPDKSGLPSDRFSAERTGGSVSTLTIQRTQQEDSAVYLCASSFRGLDYGYTFGSGTRLTVV.

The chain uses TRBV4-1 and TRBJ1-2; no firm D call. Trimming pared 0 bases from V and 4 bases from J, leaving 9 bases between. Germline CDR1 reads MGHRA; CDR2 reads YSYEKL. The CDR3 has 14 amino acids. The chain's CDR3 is CASSQERGTYGYTF. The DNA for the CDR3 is TGCGCCAGCAGCCAAGAGAGAGGCACCTATGGCTACACCTTC.

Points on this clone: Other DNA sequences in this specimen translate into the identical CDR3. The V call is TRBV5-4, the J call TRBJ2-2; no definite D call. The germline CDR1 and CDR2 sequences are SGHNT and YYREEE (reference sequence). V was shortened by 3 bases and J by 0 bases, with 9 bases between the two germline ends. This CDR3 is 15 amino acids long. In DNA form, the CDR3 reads TGTGCCAGCAGCTCCGAGGTCGCGAACACCGGGGAGCTGTTTTTT. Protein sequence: CASSSEVANTGELFF.

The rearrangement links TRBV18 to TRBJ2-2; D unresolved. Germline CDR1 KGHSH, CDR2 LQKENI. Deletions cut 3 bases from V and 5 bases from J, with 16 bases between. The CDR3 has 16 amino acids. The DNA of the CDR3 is TGTGCCAGCTCACCCAACAGAAATACACAGACCGGGGAGCTGTTTTTT. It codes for CASSPNRNTQTGELFF.

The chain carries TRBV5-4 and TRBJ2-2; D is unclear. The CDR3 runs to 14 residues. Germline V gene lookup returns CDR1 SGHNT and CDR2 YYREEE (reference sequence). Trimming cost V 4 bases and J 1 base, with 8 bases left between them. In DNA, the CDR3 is TGTGCCAGCAGCAACTCGAGGAACACCGGGGAGCTGTTTTTT. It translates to CASSNSRNTGELFF.

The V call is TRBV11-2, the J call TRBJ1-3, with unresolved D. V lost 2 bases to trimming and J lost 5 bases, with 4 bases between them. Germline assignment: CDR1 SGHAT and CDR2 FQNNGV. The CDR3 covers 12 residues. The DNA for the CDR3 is TGTGCCAGCAGCTTAACTCGAAACACCATATATTTT. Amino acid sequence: CASSLTRNTIYF.

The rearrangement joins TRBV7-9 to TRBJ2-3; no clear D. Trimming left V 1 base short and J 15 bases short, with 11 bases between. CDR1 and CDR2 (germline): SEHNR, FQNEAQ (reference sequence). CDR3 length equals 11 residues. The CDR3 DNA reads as TGTGCCAGCAGCTTAGAGTCGGAGAAATATTTT. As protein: CASSLESEKYF.

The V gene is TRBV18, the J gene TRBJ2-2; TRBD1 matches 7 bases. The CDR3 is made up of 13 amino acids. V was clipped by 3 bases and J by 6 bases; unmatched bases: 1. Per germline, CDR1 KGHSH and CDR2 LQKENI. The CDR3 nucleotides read TGTGCCAGCTCACCTCAGGGGGCCGGGGAGCTGTTTTTT. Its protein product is CASSPQGAGELFF.

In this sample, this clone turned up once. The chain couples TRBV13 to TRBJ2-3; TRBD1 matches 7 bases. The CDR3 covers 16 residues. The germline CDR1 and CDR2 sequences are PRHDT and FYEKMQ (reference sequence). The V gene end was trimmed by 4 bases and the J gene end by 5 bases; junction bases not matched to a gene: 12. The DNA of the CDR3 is TGTGCCAGCAGCTCCCCGGGACAGAAAAGGGTAGATACGCAGTATTTT. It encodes CASSSPGQKRVDTQYF.

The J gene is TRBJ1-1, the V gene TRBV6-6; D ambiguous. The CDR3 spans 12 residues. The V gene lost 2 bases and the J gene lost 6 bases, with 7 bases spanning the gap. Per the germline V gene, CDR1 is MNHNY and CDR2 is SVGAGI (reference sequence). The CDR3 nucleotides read TGTGCCAGCAGTTACATTTCCTCTGAAGCTTTCTTT. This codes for CASSYISSEAFF.

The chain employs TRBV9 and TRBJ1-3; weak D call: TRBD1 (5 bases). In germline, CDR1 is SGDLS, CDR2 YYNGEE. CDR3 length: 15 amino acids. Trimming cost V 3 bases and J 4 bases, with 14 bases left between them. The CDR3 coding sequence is TGTGCCAGCAGCGAGGGTAGGGGCGCCGGAAACACCATATATTTT. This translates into CASSEGRGAGNTIYF.

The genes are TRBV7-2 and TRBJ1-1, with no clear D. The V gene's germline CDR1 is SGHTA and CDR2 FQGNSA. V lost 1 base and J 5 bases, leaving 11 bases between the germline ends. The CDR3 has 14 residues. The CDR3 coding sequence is TGTGCCAGCAGCTTAGGACCCGGATTGACTGAAGCTTTCTTT. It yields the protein CASSLGPGLTEAFF.

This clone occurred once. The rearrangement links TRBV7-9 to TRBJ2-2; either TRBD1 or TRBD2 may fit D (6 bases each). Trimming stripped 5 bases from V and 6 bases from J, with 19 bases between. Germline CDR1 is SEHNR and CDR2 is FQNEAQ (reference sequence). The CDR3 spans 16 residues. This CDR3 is CASSLVGGSGSGELFF. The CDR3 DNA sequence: TGTGCCAGCAGCCTAGTCGGGGGCTCCGGTTCCGGGGAGCTGTTTTTT.

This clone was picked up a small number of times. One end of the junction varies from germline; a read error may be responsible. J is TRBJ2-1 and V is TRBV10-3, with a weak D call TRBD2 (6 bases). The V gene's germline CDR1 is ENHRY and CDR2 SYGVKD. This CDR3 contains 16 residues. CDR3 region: CAIRVRLGGSLNEQFF. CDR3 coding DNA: TGTGCGATCAGGGTTAGGCTGGGGGGTTCTCTCAATGAGCAGTTCTTC.